The source of this TCR beta chain is a study of blood T cell repertoires in COVID-19. Study as a whole: Nucleic acid was either cDNA or gDNA, and it came from T cells, B-cell-depleted T cells, or PBMCs.

CDR3 length equals 15 residues. The germline V gene has CDR1 SGHTS and CDR2 YDEGEE. The V end lost 5 bases, the J end lost 4 bases, and 16 bases lay between the germline ends. TCRdb's table, derived via immunoSEQ multiplex PCR, lists solely in-frame clones and lacks some. Here the sample spans about 140,000 clones, 75% to 85% being singletons. The source is a man aged 45-65 years with acute or convalescent COVID-19. The rearrangement uses TRBV5-8 and TRBJ2-1; D might be TRBD1 (6 bases). Sequenced: peripheral blood. The CDR3 coding sequence is TGTGCCAGCAGTCTGGGGGCGACTTCTTACAATGAGCAGTTCTTC. It encodes CASSLGATSYNEQFF.